Reported below is one T cell receptor beta chain. The specificity of this receptor is unknown. Within one base of it there is no much larger clone, and no base qualities were kept. This sample stems from a study of cytomegalovirus exposure and HLA in healthy donors (dated by TCRdb to about 2017). Looking at the study overall: An earlier analysis of 587 of the donors reported over 250 Gb of sequence data and about 120 million unique TCR beta sequences obtained from around 180 million T cells. Across about 380 genotyped donors of the cohort, an average of about 200,000 unique TCR beta nucleotide sequences per donor were sequenced, and 15% to 20% of those sequences were non-productive. To decide whether each TCR beta V gene segment behaved as functional or pseudogenic, an earlier analysis of some 570 of the donors relied on high-throughput TCR beta sequencing. Rather than using new phenotypic data, the later analysis identified candidate immune exposures from TCR beta sequences and from how often those sequences occurred across donors. To predict cytomegalovirus infection status, the study combined high-throughput TCR immunosequencing, statistical association of individual TCRs with disease status, and machine learning. The study aimed to test whether cataloging public T cell receptors could reveal signatures of past pathogen exposure. Of the roughly 400 genotyped donors, about 80% fell in the genetic ancestry cluster associated with self-reported Caucasian donors. HLA typing covered class I and class II loci at four-digit resolution. In addition to the first cohort of around 670 subjects, a separate validation cohort of 120 different subjects was used. All discovery cohort repertoires had been generated using a single sequencing platform. Donor age, sex, ethnicity and CMV serostatus were compiled together with the repertoire data. In a later genetic analysis, genome-wide SNP genotypes for about 65% of the roughly 670 donors were used, and that subset was treated as a discovery cohort. Because of strong linkage in the cohort, five DR-DQ haplotypes were treated as single units for association and clustering. An early release covering roughly 600 HLA-typed donors comprised approximately 300 gigabases of sequencing data and approximately 80 million unique TCR sequences. Using immunosequencing, the study profiled T cell repertoires from around 680 subjects and related those repertoires to cytomegalovirus serostatus. To study patterns of TCR occurrence, a later analysis re-analyzed previously published TCR beta repertoires from 650 to 750 donors and added high-resolution HLA genotyping. The number of donors typed differed by locus, with about 629-640 for A, B, C, DRB1 and DQB1, roughly 550 for DQA1, some 570 for DPA1, and some 470 for DPB1.

The cohort consisted of hundreds of healthy bone marrow donors. At the time of sampling, all cohort members were nominally healthy, though unrecorded immune exposures were likely present. The donor was CMV seronegative and was included in the group of a few hundred seronegative cohort members. A peripheral blood sample was provided by each donor, and peripheral blood mononuclear cells were used for TCR beta sequencing. Genomic DNA extraction from the blood cell samples was performed with the Qiagen DNeasy Blood Extraction Kit. To prepare the library, the immunoSEQ multiplex PCR assay was applied. For the multiplex PCR, a mixture combining 60 forward primers for TCR Vbeta segments and 13 reverse primers for TCR Jbeta segments was used. The CDR3 region of rearranged TCR beta genes was amplified from genomic DNA by a multiplex PCR assay. The amplified TCR beta libraries were sequenced on the Illumina HiSeq System as 87-base-pair reads. Per the source publication's procedure: Across the 670 or so repertoires, a later analysis counted 78 million or so unique TCR beta chains, 8.5 million to 12 million of which were shared by at least two donors. Raw reads were error-corrected and collapsed into unique sequences by a nearest-neighbor algorithm in which closely related sequences were merged to remove PCR and sequencing errors. To assign V, D and J gene segments, CDR3 sequences were aligned to IMGT reference sequences. Each retained sequence needed at least a six-nucleotide match to both a V gene segment and a J gene segment. Rearrangements were classified as productive when the CDR3 lacked stop codons and remained in frame with V and J, and all other rearrangements were classified as non-productive. CDR3 was defined by IMGT convention, running from the second conserved V-encoded cysteine to the conserved J-encoded phenylalanine. Sequences without an unambiguous match to a single V gene segment were excluded from the earlier analysis of 500 to 700 of the donors. In an earlier analysis of approximately 500 of the donors, a V segment was called functional when productive rearrangements were above 56.7%, and segregating when the standard deviation between donors exceeded 5%. A statistical classification framework was developed to diagnose cytomegalovirus status using the catalog of TCR beta chain sequences. In a later analysis, TCR nucleotide sequences were compared against IMGT/GENE-DB human TR gene sequences so that V and J genes could be assigned. In a later analysis, CDR3 sequences and most-parsimonious VDJ recombination scenarios were assigned using the TCRdist pipeline. A later analysis defined each TCR beta chain by its CDR3 amino acid sequence plus V-gene family, and excluded reads lacking a unique V-gene family. A later analysis removed roughly 590 highly shared, low-generation-probability nucleotide sequences to deal with suspected cross-contamination and a sequencing artifact. In a later analysis, a clonal expansion index was calculated for each public chain from normalized within-repertoire ranks of inferred template counts. In a later analysis, generation probabilities were computed using a VDJ recombination model fitted to out-of-frame rearrangements, and the results were checked against IGoR. In a later analysis, hypergeometric tests were used to score TCR-TCR, TCR-HLA and TCR-CMV co-occurrence, with a repertoire-size bias correction applied to TCR pairs. False discovery rates were estimated in a later analysis by permuting HLA or CMV assignments 20 times. In a later analysis, co-occurring TCRs were grouped using DBSCAN, with TCRdist sequence similarity added in when clustering inside HLA-allele-positive subsets. Co-occurrence clustering excluded repertoires with fewer than 30,000 or more than 120,000 public chains, plus five with anomalous nucleotide sharing. The table comes from immuneACCESS by way of TCRdb, which keeps in-frame sequences with V and J called. Part of the clones is missing from these tables; in studies checked, under half for an unresolved V gene and the rest for unknown reasons. That table furnishes V, J and clone size, whereas the DNA furnished D and trimming. The sample has fewer than 100,000 clones on record, around three quarters of them singletons. Roughly 2% of the sample belongs to the ten largest clones.

Overall study outcomes, separate from this receptor: Approximately 18 rarely observed V segments, including chromosome 9 orphons, were excluded from the earlier analysis of a few hundred of the donors because counts were too low. In vitro tests confirmed that a few of the cytomegalovirus-associated TCR beta chains recognize cytomegalovirus antigens. A later genetic analysis reported fewer N-insertions in productive TCRs among donors in an Asian-associated ancestry cluster than the roughly 720-donor mean. In a later genetic analysis, a missense DCLRE1C variant was associated with V-gene and J-gene trimming of TCR beta chains, and the association was replicated in an independent cohort. Sequencing depth was assumed to be roughly uniform across donors in the presence/absence analyses, though that assumption may not hold. CMV serostatus was the only immune exposure information available for the cohort. Most TCR sequences were seen in very few donors, while some public TCRs were found in many individuals. In a later analysis, HLA-associated TCR beta chains showed more clonal expansion and lower generation probabilities than non-associated chains that were equally common. In an earlier analysis of 587 of the donors, most TCR beta V segments were observed in productive rearrangements about 87% or about 30% of the time, broadly matching IMGT annotations. When HLA alleles, especially DR and DQ, strongly co-occurred, attributing TCR associations to individual alleles was difficult. A further reported finding was that TCR beta sequences accurately predicted the HLA-A and HLA-B alleles for most subjects in the first cohort. According to a later analysis, parvovirus B19, influenza, CMV and Epstein-Barr virus appeared linked to several top co-occurrence clusters. Most CMV-associated TCR beta chains appeared to be HLA-restricted in a later analysis, and the HLA associations seemed to be driven largely by CMV exposure. A cluster of highly shared sequence variants was judged likely to be a technical artifact of the sequencing pipeline. Because HLA typing was unavailable for some donors at each locus, only the typed subset was used in association tests. Some IMGT-functional V segments, including TRBV6-2 and TRBV6-3, could not be distinguished by the 87-base-pair reads and were therefore excluded. In a later analysis, TCR association rates were found to vary across HLA loci, with the most associated TCRs seen for DRB1 alleles and the fewest for HLA-C alleles. In both the original and validation cohorts, the classifier was reported to diagnose cytomegalovirus status with high specificity and sensitivity. The authors suggested that the approach could potentially be generalized to other disease states and immunological phenotypes. A later analysis associated 16,951 TCR beta sequences with specific HLA alleles at a false discovery rate of 0.05. This cohort had only TCR beta chains sequenced, and the lack of alpha or paired-chain data limited which features could be detected. Linkage disequilibrium might explain the correlated functional status among segregating V segments, but an unknown experimental factor could not be ruled out. The study listed 164 TCR beta chains as associated with cytomegalovirus.

V drops 8 bases and J drops 2 bases, leaving 14 bases in between. From the cysteine up to the phenylalanine, the CDR3 has a length of 14 residues. Only the CDR3 part of the read is kept: 42 bases, read in frame from the first base. CDR1 MNHEY and CDR2 SMNVEV were looked up in the germline V gene (reference sequence). The rearranged segments are TRBV27 and TRBJ2-3, and the D gene may be TRBD1, 6 bases matching. The specimen was PBMCs. The TCR originated in a man aged 35-49 years in good health and CMV-seronegative. The DNA is as follows: TGTGCCAGCCGGTTGGGGGCCCCCACAGATACGCAGTATTTT. It translates to CASRLGAPTDTQYF.